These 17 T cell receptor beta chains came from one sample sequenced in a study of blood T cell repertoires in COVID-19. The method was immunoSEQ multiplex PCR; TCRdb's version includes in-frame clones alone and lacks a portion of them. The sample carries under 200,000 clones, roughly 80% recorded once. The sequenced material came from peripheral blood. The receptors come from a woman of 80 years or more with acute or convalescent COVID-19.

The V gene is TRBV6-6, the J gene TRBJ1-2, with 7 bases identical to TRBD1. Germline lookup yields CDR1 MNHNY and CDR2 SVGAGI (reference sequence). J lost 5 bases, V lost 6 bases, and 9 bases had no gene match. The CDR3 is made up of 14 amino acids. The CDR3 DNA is TGTGCCAGCAGCTCGACAGGGAGTGGATATGGCTACACCTTC. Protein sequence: CASSSTGSGYGYTF.

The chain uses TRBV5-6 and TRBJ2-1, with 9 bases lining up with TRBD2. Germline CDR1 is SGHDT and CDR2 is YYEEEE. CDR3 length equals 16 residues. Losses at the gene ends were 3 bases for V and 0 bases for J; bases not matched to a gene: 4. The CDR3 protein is CASSWDSGGSYNEQFF. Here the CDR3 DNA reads TGTGCCAGCAGCTGGGATAGCGGGGGCTCCTACAATGAGCAGTTCTTC.

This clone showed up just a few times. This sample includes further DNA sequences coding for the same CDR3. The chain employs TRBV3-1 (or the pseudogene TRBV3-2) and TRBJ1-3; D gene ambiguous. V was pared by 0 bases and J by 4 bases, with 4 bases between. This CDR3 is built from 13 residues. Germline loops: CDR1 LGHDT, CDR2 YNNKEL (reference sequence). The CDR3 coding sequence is TGTGCCAGCAGCCAAGATCTAGGAAACACCATATATTTT. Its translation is CASSQDLGNTIYF.

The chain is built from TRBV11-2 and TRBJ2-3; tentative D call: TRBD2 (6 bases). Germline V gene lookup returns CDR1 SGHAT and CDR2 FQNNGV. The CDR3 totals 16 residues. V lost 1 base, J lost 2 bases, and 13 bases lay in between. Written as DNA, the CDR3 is TGTGCCAGCAGCTTAGGGCGGGGTGGAGACACAGATACGCAGTATTTT. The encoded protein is CASSLGRGGDTDTQYF.

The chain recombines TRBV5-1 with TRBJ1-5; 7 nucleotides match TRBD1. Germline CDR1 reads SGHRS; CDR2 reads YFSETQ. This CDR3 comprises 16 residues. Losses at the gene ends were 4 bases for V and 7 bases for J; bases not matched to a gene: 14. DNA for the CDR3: TGCGCCAGCAGCCCGGGATCGACAGGGTCAAACCAGCCCCAGCATTTT. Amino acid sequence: CASSPGSTGSNQPQHF.

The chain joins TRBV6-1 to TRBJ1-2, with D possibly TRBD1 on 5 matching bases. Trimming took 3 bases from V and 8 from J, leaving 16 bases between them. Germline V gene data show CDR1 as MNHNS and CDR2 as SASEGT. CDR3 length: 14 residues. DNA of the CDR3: TGTGCCAGCAGTGAGGCAGGGAGGGTGAGGGGCTACACCTTC. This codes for CASSEAGRVRGYTF.

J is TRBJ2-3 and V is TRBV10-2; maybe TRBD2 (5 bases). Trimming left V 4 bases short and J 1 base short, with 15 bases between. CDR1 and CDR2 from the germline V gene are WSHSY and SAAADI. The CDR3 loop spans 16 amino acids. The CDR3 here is CASSGWASLGTDTQYF. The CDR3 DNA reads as TGCGCCAGCAGTGGATGGGCTAGCTTGGGCACAGATACGCAGTATTTT.

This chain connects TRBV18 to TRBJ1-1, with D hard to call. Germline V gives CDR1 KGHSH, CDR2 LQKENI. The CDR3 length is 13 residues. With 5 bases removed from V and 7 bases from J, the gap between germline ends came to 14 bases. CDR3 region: CASSSRPEGEAFF. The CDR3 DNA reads TGTGCCAGCTCATCGAGACCTGAGGGTGAAGCTTTCTTT.

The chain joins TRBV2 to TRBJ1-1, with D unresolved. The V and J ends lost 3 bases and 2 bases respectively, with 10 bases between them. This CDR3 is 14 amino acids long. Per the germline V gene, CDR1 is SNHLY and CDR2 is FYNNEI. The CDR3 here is CASSDWAPNTEAFF. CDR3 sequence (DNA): TGTGCCAGCAGTGATTGGGCCCCTAACACTGAAGCTTTCTTT.

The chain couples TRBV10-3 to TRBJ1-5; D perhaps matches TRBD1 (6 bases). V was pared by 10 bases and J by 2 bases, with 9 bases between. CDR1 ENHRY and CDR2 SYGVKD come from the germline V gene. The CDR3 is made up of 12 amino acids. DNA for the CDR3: TGTGCCACACAGGGAGGCAATCAGCCCCAGCATTTT. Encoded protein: CATQGGNQPQHF.

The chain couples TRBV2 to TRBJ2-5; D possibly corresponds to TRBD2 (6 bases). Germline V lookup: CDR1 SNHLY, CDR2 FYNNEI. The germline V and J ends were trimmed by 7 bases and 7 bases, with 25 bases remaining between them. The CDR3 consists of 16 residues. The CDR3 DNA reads TGTGCCAGCATGGAGGCGGAGGCGCGGGGCCCCGGGACCCAGTACTTC. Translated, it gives CASMEAEARGPGTQYF.

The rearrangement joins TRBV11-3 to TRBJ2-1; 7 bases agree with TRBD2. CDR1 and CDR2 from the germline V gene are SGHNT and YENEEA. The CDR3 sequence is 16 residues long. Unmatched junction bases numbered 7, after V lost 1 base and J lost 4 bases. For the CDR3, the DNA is TGTGCCAGCAGCTTAGCGGGCGGGAGCGGGTACAATGAGCAGTTCTTC. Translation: CASSLAGGSGYNEQFF.

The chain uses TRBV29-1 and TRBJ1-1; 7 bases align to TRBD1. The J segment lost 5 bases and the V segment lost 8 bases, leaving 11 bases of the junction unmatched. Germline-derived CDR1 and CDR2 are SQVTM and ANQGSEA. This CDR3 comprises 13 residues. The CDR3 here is CSITGQLSTEAFF. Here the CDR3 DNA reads TGCAGCATTACGGGACAGCTATCAACTGAAGCTTTCTTT.

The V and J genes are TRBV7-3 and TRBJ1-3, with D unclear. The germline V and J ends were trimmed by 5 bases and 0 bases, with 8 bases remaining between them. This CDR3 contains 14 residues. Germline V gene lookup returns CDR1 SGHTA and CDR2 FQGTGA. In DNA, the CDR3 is TGTGCCAGCAGCCCCGGCGGCTCTGGAAACACCATATATTTT. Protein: CASSPGGSGNTIYF.

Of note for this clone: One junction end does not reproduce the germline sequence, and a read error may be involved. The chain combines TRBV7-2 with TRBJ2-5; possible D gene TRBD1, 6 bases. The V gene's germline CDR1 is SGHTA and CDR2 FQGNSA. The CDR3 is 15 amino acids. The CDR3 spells CASGFGTGTQETQYF. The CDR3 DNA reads TGTGCCAGCGGCTTTGGAACCGGGACACAAGAGACCCAGTACTTC.

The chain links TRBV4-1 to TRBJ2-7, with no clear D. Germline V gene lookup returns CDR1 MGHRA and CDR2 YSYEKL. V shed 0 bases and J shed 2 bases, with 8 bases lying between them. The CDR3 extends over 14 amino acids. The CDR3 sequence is CASSQEQQPYEQYF. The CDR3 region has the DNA TGCGCCAGCAGCCAAGAACAGCAGCCCTACGAGCAGTACTTC.

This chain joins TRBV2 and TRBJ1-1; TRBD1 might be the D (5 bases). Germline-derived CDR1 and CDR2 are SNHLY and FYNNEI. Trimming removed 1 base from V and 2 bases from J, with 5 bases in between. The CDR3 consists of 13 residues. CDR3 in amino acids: CASSEGGNTEAFF. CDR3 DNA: TGTGCCAGCAGTGAAGGGGGCAACACTGAAGCTTTCTTT.